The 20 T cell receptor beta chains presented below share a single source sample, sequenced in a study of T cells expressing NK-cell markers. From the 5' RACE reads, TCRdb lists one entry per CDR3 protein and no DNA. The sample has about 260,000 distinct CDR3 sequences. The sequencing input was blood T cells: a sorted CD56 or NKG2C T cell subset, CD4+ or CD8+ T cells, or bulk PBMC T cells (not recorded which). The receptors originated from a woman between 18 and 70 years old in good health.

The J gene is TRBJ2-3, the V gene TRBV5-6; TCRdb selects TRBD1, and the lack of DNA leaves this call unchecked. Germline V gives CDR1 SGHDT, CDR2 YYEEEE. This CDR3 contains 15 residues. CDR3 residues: CASSQGGGVADTQYF.

The CDR3: CASSLVGRTSRMQSAQHF. The rearrangement links TRBV7-8 to TRBJ1-5; the TRBD1 assignment by TCRdb is unverifiable without DNA. The V gene's germline CDR1 is SGHVS and CDR2 FQNEAQ. The CDR3 totals 18 residues.

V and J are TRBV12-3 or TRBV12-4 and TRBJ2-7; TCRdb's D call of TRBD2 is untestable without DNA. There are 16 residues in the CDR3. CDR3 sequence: CASSLRGGSGSYEQYF.

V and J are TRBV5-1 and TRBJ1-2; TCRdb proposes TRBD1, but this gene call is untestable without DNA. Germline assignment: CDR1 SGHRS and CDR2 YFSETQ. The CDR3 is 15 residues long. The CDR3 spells CASSLAGDRGRGYTF.

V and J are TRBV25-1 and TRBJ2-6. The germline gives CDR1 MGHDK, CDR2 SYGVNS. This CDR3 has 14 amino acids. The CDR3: CASSEATGANVLTF.

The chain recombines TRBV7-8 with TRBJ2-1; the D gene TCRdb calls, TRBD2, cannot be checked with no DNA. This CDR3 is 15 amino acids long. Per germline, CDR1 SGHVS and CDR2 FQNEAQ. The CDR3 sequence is CASSLDVLPPNEQFF.

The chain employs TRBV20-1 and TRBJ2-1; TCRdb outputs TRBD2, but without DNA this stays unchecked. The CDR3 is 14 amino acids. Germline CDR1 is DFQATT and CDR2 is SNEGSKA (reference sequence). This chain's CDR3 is CSAREGGRAGEQFF.

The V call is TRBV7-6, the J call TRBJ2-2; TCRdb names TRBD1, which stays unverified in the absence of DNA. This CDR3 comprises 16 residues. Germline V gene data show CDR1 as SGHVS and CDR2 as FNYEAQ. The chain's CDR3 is CASSVRQGANTGELFF.

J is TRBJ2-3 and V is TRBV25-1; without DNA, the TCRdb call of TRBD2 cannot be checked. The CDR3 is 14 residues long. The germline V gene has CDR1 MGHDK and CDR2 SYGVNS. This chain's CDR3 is CATSGRASTDTQYF.

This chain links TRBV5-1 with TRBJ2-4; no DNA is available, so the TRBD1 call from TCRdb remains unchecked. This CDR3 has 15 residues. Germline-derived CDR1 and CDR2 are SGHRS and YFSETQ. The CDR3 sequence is CASSLPGGNKNIQYF.

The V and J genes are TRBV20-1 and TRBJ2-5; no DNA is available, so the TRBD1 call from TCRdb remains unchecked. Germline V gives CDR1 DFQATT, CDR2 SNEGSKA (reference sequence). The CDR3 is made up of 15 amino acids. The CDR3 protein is CSAPDRGRDGETQYF.

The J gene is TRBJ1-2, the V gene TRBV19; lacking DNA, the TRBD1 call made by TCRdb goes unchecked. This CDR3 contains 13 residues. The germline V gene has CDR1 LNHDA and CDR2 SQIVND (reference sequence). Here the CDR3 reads CASSMDRGRPYTF.

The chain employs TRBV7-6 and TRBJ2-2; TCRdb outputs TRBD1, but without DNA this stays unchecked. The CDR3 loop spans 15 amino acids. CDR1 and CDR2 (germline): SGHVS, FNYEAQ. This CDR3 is CASTGMDRNTGELFF.

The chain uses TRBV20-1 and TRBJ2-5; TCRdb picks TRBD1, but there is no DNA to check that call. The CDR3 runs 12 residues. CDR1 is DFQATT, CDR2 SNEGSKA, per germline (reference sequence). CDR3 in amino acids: CSARLGEETQYF.

CDR3 protein: CASSPEPFTDTQYF. The gene calls are TRBV4-2 and TRBJ2-3. There are 14 residues in the CDR3. The germline gives CDR1 LGHNA, CDR2 YNFKEQ.

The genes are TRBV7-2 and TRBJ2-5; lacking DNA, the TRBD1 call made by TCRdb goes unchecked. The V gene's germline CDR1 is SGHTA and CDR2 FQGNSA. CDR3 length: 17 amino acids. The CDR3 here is CASSLAMDRGYQETQYF.

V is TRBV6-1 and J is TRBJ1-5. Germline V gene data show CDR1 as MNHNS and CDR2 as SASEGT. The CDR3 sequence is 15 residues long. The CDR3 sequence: CAIRVQEPSNQPQHF.

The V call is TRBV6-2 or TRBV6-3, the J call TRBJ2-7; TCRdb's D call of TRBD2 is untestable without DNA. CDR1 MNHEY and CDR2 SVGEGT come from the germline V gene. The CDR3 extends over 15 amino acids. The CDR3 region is CASSYGLAGAYEQYF.

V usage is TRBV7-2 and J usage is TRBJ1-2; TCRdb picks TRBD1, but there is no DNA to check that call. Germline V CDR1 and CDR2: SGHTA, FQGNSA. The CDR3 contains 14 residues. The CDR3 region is CASSLGQGNYGYTF.

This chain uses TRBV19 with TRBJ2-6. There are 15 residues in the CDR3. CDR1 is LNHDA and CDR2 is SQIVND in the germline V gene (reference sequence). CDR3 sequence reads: CASSILVSGANVLTF.